This T cell receptor beta chain was recovered during a study of CD8+CD57+ T cells in acquired aplastic anemia. Study summary: Recorded DNA amounts for sorted CD4+ and CD8+ cells had an average of roughly 3.4 ug.

Germline V gives CDR1 SGHKS, CDR2 YYEKEE (reference sequence). J lost 9 bases, V lost 4 bases, and 9 bases had no gene match. This CDR3 region has 15 residues. Patients who underwent sequencing had shown CD8+CD57+ cell expansion by flow cytometry. Severe acquired aplastic anemia was the diagnosis recorded for all patients. The study profiled TCR beta VDJ and CDR3 using genomic DNA as template. MiXCR was run by TCRdb on the reads, yielding one entry per CDR3 protein. This sample has 150,000 or so distinct CDR3 sequences, with less than 60% found just once. A single count supports this clonotype. The antigen remains unidentified. Regarding the study as a whole: Patients and controls had in common 25 to 35 CD8+ CDR3 sequences.

The chain recombines TRBV5-5 with TRBJ1-6; the match to TRBD1 covers 8 bases. The material sequenced was sorted CD4+, CD8+, or CD8+CD57+ T cells (not recorded which) from PBMCs. The receptor was derived from a human donor with aplastic anemia. In DNA, the CDR3 is TGTGCCAGCAGCAAAACGACAGGGGAGAGTTCACCCCTCCACTTT. Amino acid sequence: CASSKTTGESSPLHF. The full variable domain, completed using reference TRBV5-5 and TRBJ1-6, is DAGVTQSPTHLIKTRGQQVTLRCSPISGHKSVSWYQQVLGQGPQFIFQYYEKEERGRGNFPDRFSARQFPNYSSELNVNALLLGDSALYLCASSKTTGESSPLHFGNGTRLTVT.